A single sample is the source of the 5 T cell receptor beta chains below, sequenced in a study of cytomegalovirus exposure and HLA in healthy donors. The PCR had 60 Vbeta and 13 Jbeta primers. The method was immunoSEQ multiplex PCR; TCRdb's version includes in-frame clones alone and lacks a portion of them. The sample yields under 150,000 clones, 78% seen once. Source material: PBMCs. The receptors here all came from a woman aged 18-35 years in good health and CMV-seronegative.

The chain links TRBV5-4 to TRBJ2-7; 9 bases line up with TRBD1. The CDR3 has 16 amino acids. The germline CDR1 and CDR2 sequences are SGHNT and YYREEE (reference sequence). With V trimmed by 5 bases and J by 7 bases, 16 bases remained unmatched. DNA of the CDR3: TGTGCCAGCAGTTCCCCGGGACAGGGAAGTGTGCGTGAGCAGTACTTC. Its protein product is CASSSPGQGSVREQYF. Together with reference TRBV5-4 and TRBJ2-7, the CDR3 gives the full variable domain: ETGVTQSPTHLIKTRGQQVTLRCSSQSGHNTVSWYQQALGQGPQFIFQYYREEENGRGNFPPRFSGLQFPNYSSELNVNALELDDSALYLCASSSPGQGSVREQYFGPGTRLTVT.

The V gene is TRBV19, the J gene TRBJ2-4, with 7 bases matching TRBD1. The ends lost 0 bases at V and 0 bases at J; junction bases unmatched: 2. Looked up from germline, CDR1 is LNHDA and CDR2 is SQIVND (reference sequence). This CDR3 spans 16 amino acids. In DNA, the CDR3 is TGTGCCAGTAGTATAGAAGGGACAGTAGCCAAAAACATTCAGTACTTC. As protein: CASSIEGTVAKNIQYF.

The chain recombines TRBV5-1 with TRBJ2-7, with 7 bases identical to TRBD1. The CDR3 contains 14 residues. V lost 2 bases and J lost 3; bases outside the gene matches: 5. In germline, CDR1 is SGHRS, CDR2 YFSETQ. The CDR3 loop reads CASSFDRVNYEQYF. In DNA, the CDR3 is TGCGCCAGCAGCTTTGACAGGGTAAACTACGAGCAGTACTTC. Based on the CDR3 plus reference TRBV5-1 and TRBJ2-7, the full variable domain is KAGVTQTPRYLIKTRGQQVTLSCSPISGHRSVSWYQQTPGQGLQFLFEYFSETQRNKGNFPGRFSGRQFSNSRSEMNVSTLELGDSALYLCASSFDRVNYEQYFGPGTRLTVT.

This clone was counted only a few times. The chain has TRBV19 and TRBJ2-1, with 10 nucleotides matching TRBD2. CDR3 length equals 15 residues. V lost 7 bases, J lost 8 bases, and 11 bases stayed unmatched. CDR1 is LNHDA and CDR2 is SQIVND in the germline V gene (reference sequence). As DNA, the CDR3 is TGTGCCAGTACCAACACCGCTAGCGGGAGCGATGAGCAGTTCTTC. Its translation: CASTNTASGSDEQFF.

This clone was observed once. CDR3 protein: CASSLGAGGGNTEAFF. As DNA, the CDR3 is TGTGCCAGCAGTTTGGGGGCAGGCGGGGGGAACACTGAAGCTTTCTTT. V and J are TRBV27 and TRBJ1-1; D perhaps matches TRBD1 (6 bases). This CDR3 comprises 16 residues. V was pared by 3 bases and J by 1 base, with 15 bases between. Germline V gene lookup returns CDR1 MNHEY and CDR2 SMNVEV (reference sequence).